A single TCR beta chain is shown here with its context. The sample belongs to a study of blood T cell repertoires in COVID-19. The V and J ends lost 6 bases and 1 base respectively, with 7 bases between them. From germline, CDR1 is MDHEN and CDR2 SYDVKM. The CDR3 contains 13 residues. Clones were sequenced by immunoSEQ multiplex PCR, and TCRdb holds only the in-frame ones, with some missing. The table has a few hundred thousand clones, more than 70% seen once; the top ten hold around 6.3%. The chain employs TRBV28 and TRBJ2-4; maybe TRBD1 (5 bases). This receptor was taken from a woman aged 25-40 years with COVID-19, enrolled during active disease. The sample consisted of peripheral blood. In DNA form, the CDR3 reads TGTGCCAGCAGAGGGGTGGCCAAAAACATTCAGTACTTC. This sequence encodes CASRGVAKNIQYF.